These 6 T cell receptor beta chains share one sample of origin, sequenced in a study of Ad26.COV2.S vaccination and SARS-CoV-2 variants (dated by TCRdb to the early 2020s). The sample's treatment or condition label is to be understood as: some 20 received Ad26.COV2.S at low or high dose, single or two shots; roughly five received placebo; per-sample allocation not given. Repertoires of vaccine and placebo recipients were sequenced from samples collected on day 63 after the first injection. Library creation used the immunoSEQ multiplex PCR assay. TCRdb took over this immuneACCESS table, retaining in-frame rearrangements with V and J assigned. Such tables are incomplete; in checked studies, under half of the missing clones stem from an unresolved V gene, and the remainder is unexplained. A total of 350,000 to 500,000 clones appear in this sample, 90% of them only once. Of the sample, 12% falls within the top ten clones.

The sample in question was peripheral blood, obtained in a trial of Ad26.COV2.S vaccine versus placebo. The source is a person between 18 and 65 years old who received the Ad26.COV2.S COVID-19 vaccine or a placebo.

The chain links TRBV12-3 or TRBV12-4 to TRBJ2-5; 8 nucleotides agree with TRBD2. V was clipped by 5 bases and J by 4 bases; unmatched bases: 3. This CDR3 is 13 amino acids long. CDR3 residues: CASSRTSSETQYF. Here the CDR3 DNA reads TGTGCCAGCAGTCGGACTAGCTCAGAGACCCAGTACTTC.

The chain joins TRBV28 to TRBJ1-1; D gene ambiguous. This CDR3 contains 14 residues. Germline CDR1 and CDR2: MDHEN and SYDVKM. V lost 3 bases, J lost 0 bases, and 8 bases lay in between. CDR3: CASSFIGLNTEAFF. The DNA for the CDR3 is TGTGCCAGCAGTTTTATAGGGTTGAACACTGAAGCTTTCTTT.

Comments on this clone: The same CDR3 also results from other DNA sequences found in this sample. The genes are TRBV7-9 and TRBJ2-3; D is unresolved. CDR1 and CDR2 (germline): SEHNR, FQNEAQ (reference sequence). V lost 5 bases and J 0 bases, leaving 6 bases between the germline ends. This CDR3 region has 13 residues. CDR3 protein: CASSPTSTDTQYF. The CDR3 region has the DNA TGTGCCAGCAGCCCCACTAGCACAGATACGCAGTATTTT.

Only one count was recorded for this clone. The CDR3 loop reads CASSPPIPGDIQYF. Written as DNA, the CDR3 is TGTGCCAGCAGCCCCCCCATCCCTGGGGACATTCAGTACTTC. The V and J genes are TRBV7-9 and TRBJ2-4; no clear D. Germline loops: CDR1 SEHNR, CDR2 FQNEAQ (reference sequence). Trimming shortened V by 5 bases and J by 8 bases, and 16 bases separated the two germline ends. The length of the CDR3 is 14 residues.

This clone was counted only a few times. This chain joins TRBV5-1 and TRBJ1-2, with D perhaps TRBD1 (5 bases). Trimming took 0 bases from V and 4 from J, leaving 13 bases between them. The germline V gene encodes CDR1 SGHRS and CDR2 YFSETQ. The length of the CDR3 is 15 residues. CDR3 DNA sequence: TGCGCCAGCAGCTTGGCCGCGGGGGTAAGCTATGGCTACACCTTC. Amino acid sequence: CASSLAAGVSYGYTF.

The chain is built from TRBV30 and TRBJ1-1, with TRBD1 as a possible D gene (6 bases). Trimming left V 0 bases short and J 1 base short, with 15 bases between. The CDR3 contains 16 residues. In germline, CDR1 is GTSNPN, CDR2 SVGIG (reference sequence). The CDR3 spells CAWSVPPSTGNTEAFF. The CDR3 DNA follows: TGTGCCTGGAGTGTACCCCCCTCGACAGGGAACACTGAAGCTTTCTTT. The full variable domain, in which reference TRBV30 and TRBJ1-1 provide the parts outside the CDR3, is SQTIHQWPATLVQPVGSPLSLECTVEGTSNPNLYWYRQAAGRGLQLLFYSVGIGQISSEVPQNLSASRPQDRQFILSSKKLLLSDSGFYLCAWSVPPSTGNTEAFFGQGTRLTVV.